Listed here are 2 T cell receptor beta chains from one sample, sequenced in a study of Ad26.COV2.S vaccination and SARS-CoV-2 variants. Treatment defined: 15 to 20 received Ad26.COV2.S at low or high dose, single or two shots; about five received placebo; per-sample allocation not given. It was on day 63 after the first vaccine or placebo injection that samples were taken. Method: immunoSEQ multiplex PCR; TCRdb's copy keeps in-frame clones and lacks some. This sample yields about 320,000 clones, of which 90% are seen a single time; around 5.5% belongs to the top ten. Specimen: peripheral blood, collected in a trial of Ad26.COV2.S vaccine versus placebo. All receptors come from a person aged 18 to 59 who received the Ad26.COV2.S COVID-19 vaccine or a placebo.

The rearrangement uses TRBV21-1 and TRBJ1-5. TRBV21-1 is a listed pseudogene. The CDR3 runs to 12 residues. In DNA form, the CDR3 reads TGTGCCAGCAGCAGCAGAGATCAGCCCCAGCATTTT. It specifies CASSSRDQPQHF.

This rearrangement joins TRBV27 to TRBJ1-2, with 7 bases identical to TRBD1. Germline lookup yields CDR1 MNHEY and CDR2 SMNVEV (reference sequence). The ends lost 6 bases at V and 7 bases at J; junction bases unmatched: 8. This CDR3 contains 13 residues. CDR3 residues: CASSSDSGGGYTF. CDR3 in DNA: TGTGCCAGCAGCTCAGATTCAGGGGGTGGCTACACCTTC.